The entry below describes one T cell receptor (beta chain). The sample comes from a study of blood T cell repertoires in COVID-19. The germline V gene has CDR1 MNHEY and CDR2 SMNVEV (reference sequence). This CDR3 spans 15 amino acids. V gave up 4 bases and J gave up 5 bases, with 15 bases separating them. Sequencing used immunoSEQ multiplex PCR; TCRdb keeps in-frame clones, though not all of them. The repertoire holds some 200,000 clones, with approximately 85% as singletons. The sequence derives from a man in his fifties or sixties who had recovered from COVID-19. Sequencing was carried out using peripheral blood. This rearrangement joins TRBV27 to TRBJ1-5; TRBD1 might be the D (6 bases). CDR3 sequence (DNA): TGTGCCAGCAGTTCCCAGGACAGTTCCTATCAGCCCCAGCATTTT. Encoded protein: CASSSQDSSYQPQHF.